This T cell receptor (beta chain) derives from a study of tumor T cells in aggressive B-cell lymphoma. There are 14 residues in the CDR3. Germline loops: CDR1 MNHEY, CDR2 SVGAGI. Trimming removed 3 bases from V and 6 bases from J, with 12 bases in between. Clones were sequenced by immunoSEQ multiplex PCR, and TCRdb holds only the in-frame ones, with some missing. The data show roughly 2,500 clones, approximately 82% seen once. The receptor was isolated from an adult with diffuse large B cell lymphoma. Sequencing was carried out using tumor tissue. J is TRBJ1-5 and V is TRBV6-5, with D possibly being TRBD1 (5 bases). The DNA of the CDR3 is TGTGCCAGCAGTTATGAGGAGGGGACTCAGCCCCAGCATTTT. Protein sequence: CASSYEEGTQPQHF.